This TCR beta chain was captured by sequencing in a study of CD8+ T cells in alopecia areata. Overall study results and limits: Researchers reported that TCR sharing among patients proved less clear than in mice, possibly HLA-linked.

Germline V gives CDR1 LNHDA, CDR2 SQIVND (reference sequence). This CDR3 region has 13 residues. V trimming: 8 bases; J trimming: 1 base; junction bases outside the gene matches: 2. Treatment reported: oral pan-JAK inhibitor, 5-10 mg twice daily. Those with alopecia areata gave lesional scalp punch biopsies and peripheral blood. Turning to this clone: Its cognate antigen is unknown.

Following extraction, RNA underwent reverse transcription to cDNA, which served as the sequencing template. Sequenced by immunoSEQ multiplex PCR; TCRdb stores in-frame clones only, minus some. This sample has under 150,000 clones, with more than 40% found just once. The rearrangement joins TRBV19 to TRBJ2-3, with 8 bases matching TRBD2. The starting material was CD4+ T cells sorted from blood, obtained at week 4, from a patient treated with tofacitinib. This TCR came from a human donor with alopecia areata. In DNA, the CDR3 is TGTGCCAGTGGAGCGGGGGGCACAGATACGCAGTATTTT. Its protein product is CASGAGGTDTQYF.